This T cell receptor (beta chain) was sequenced for a study of PD-L1 blockade in urothelial cancer. Time point specified: pretreatment peripheral blood. Germline lookup yields CDR1 MDHEN and CDR2 SYDVKM. V dropped 6 bases and J dropped 6; count of bases not matched to a gene: 8. The CDR3 length is 13 residues. The table came from immunoSEQ multiplex PCR; TCRdb's copy has only in-frame clones and leaves some out. The repertoire holds over 100,000 clones, with roughly 83% as singletons. Here the sequenced sample was PBMCs, taken around atezolizumab (anti-PD-L1) treatment. V and J are TRBV28 and TRBJ2-7; 7 bases map to TRBD1. The origin of this receptor is a man aged 50-60 years with urothelial cancer. CDR3: CASSPTGLGEQYF. In nucleotides, the CDR3 is TGTGCCAGCAGCCCGACAGGGTTGGGCGAGCAGTACTTC.